The 24 T cell receptor beta chains below were found in one sample sequenced in a study of cytomegalovirus exposure and HLA in healthy donors. The PCR contained 60 Vbeta and 13 Jbeta primers. The assay was immunoSEQ multiplex PCR, and TCRdb's table has in-frame clones only and misses some. The repertoire holds some 150,000 clones, with 81% as singletons. The specimen was PBMCs. The receptors derive from a woman under 30 in good health and CMV-seropositive.

J is TRBJ1-4 and V is TRBV7-9, with a tentative D call TRBD1 (6 bases). This CDR3 is 15 amino acids long. With 0 bases removed from V and 7 bases from J, the gap between germline ends came to 12 bases. Germline V gives CDR1 SEHNR, CDR2 FQNEAQ (reference sequence). The CDR3 DNA is TGTGCCAGCAGCTTAGCATACAGGGAAACTGAAAAACTGTTTTTT. It yields the protein CASSLAYRETEKLFF.

The J gene is TRBJ1-4, the V gene TRBV6-1; no reliable D call. With 4 bases removed from V and 1 base from J, the gap between germline ends came to 13 bases. From germline, CDR1 is MNHNS and CDR2 SASEGT. This CDR3 spans 16 amino acids. Here the CDR3 DNA reads TGTGCCAGCAGTGTGTTCGGGGTTGGAACTAATGAAAAACTGTTTTTT. Its protein is CASSVFGVGTNEKLFF.

The table lists this clone with a count of one. The J gene is TRBJ2-3, the V gene TRBV30; D is undetermined. V was clipped by 5 bases and J by 6 bases, with 6 bases between them. The CDR3 covers 10 residues. Germline V gene lookup returns CDR1 GTSNPN and CDR2 SVGIG (reference sequence). In DNA form, the CDR3 reads TGTGCCTGGGCCCAGGATACGCAGTATTTT. Protein sequence: CAWAQDTQYF.

The chain uses TRBV7-3 and TRBJ1-2; 7 nucleotides line up with TRBD1. The V gene's germline CDR1 is SGHTA and CDR2 FQGTGA. This CDR3 region has 16 residues. Trimming cost V 5 bases and J 2 bases; bases outside gene matches: 11. The CDR3 loop is CASSQSPGTVNYGYTF. In nucleotides, the CDR3 is TGTGCCAGCAGCCAAAGTCCCGGGACAGTAAACTATGGCTACACCTTC.

The chain uses TRBV13 and TRBJ1-1, with D maybe TRBD1 (5 bases). The ends were cut back, 2 bases at V and 12 bases at J, with 16 bases in the middle. Germline V gives CDR1 PRHDT, CDR2 FYEKMQ (reference sequence). The CDR3 consists of 13 residues. The CDR3 protein is CASSLYIRAGSFF. In nucleotides, the CDR3 is TGTGCCAGCAGCTTATACATTCGGGCAGGGTCTTTCTTT.

The chain links TRBV9 to TRBJ2-5, with 9 bases lining up with TRBD1. The CDR3 length is 16 residues. The J segment lost 0 bases and the V segment lost 4 bases, leaving 7 bases of the junction unmatched. CDR1 and CDR2 (germline): SGDLS, YYNGEE. CDR3 residues: CASSPGQGSNQETQYF. The DNA for the CDR3 is TGTGCCAGCAGCCCCGGACAGGGGTCCAACCAAGAGACCCAGTACTTC.

This clone occurred once. CDR3 DNA sequence: TGTGCCAGCAGGATCGACAGGGGCCGGGAAAACACTGAAGCTTTCTTT. Encoded protein: CASRIDRGRENTEAFF. The chain recombines TRBV5-8 with TRBJ1-1, with TRBD1 identical over 8 bases. Trimming took 5 bases from V and 2 from J; bases not matched to a gene: 11. The CDR3 has 16 residues. Germline CDR1 SGHTS, CDR2 YDEGEE.

The chain uses TRBV6-5 and TRBJ2-2; D is unclear. The CDR3 runs 13 residues. Germline values: CDR1 MNHEY, CDR2 SVGAGI. Trimming stripped 8 bases from V and 2 bases from J, with 9 bases between. The CDR3 region is CASSRDNTGELFF. The CDR3 nucleotides are TGTGCCAGCTCTAGAGATAACACCGGGGAGCTGTTTTTT.

The rearrangement links TRBV2 to TRBJ2-1; TRBD2 agrees at 7 bases. Trimming removed 6 bases from V and 0 bases from J; junction bases left unmatched: 5. There are 15 residues in the CDR3. Germline values: CDR1 SNHLY, CDR2 FYNNEI. The CDR3 nucleotides are TGTGCCAGCAGAGACGGGGGGAGCTCCTACAATGAGCAGTTCTTC. Translated, it gives CASRDGGSSYNEQFF.

The gene calls are TRBV5-1 and TRBJ2-7; 7 bases are shared with TRBD1. Germline CDR1 SGHRS, CDR2 YFSETQ. The CDR3 consists of 15 residues. V was clipped by 0 bases and J by 6 bases; unmatched bases: 9. The CDR3 here is CASSLDRGLNREQYF. In nucleotides, the CDR3 is TGCGCCAGCAGCTTGGACAGGGGATTGAACCGCGAGCAGTACTTC.

This chain's CDR3 is CASSRTHPQGSTNYGYTF. The CDR3 DNA reads TGCGCCAGCAGCCGGACGCACCCCCAGGGTAGCACCAACTATGGCTACACCTTC. This rearrangement joins TRBV4-3 to TRBJ1-2; perhaps TRBD1 as D (5 bases). The length of the CDR3 is 18 residues. CDR1 is LGHNA, CDR2 YSLEER, per germline. Trimming left V 4 bases short and J 2 bases short, with 23 bases between.

The V and J genes are TRBV4-2 and TRBJ2-7, with 7 positions matching TRBD1. Per germline, CDR1 LGHNA and CDR2 YNFKEQ. The length of the CDR3 is 15 residues. V dropped 1 base and J dropped 3; count of bases not matched to a gene: 6. DNA for the CDR3: TGTGCCAGCAGCCAAGGGGAGAGACAGGGCTACGAGCAGTACTTC. Its protein is CASSQGERQGYEQYF.

The chain uses TRBV7-8 and TRBJ2-5, with 8 bases aligning to TRBD1. CDR3 length: 15 amino acids. The V segment lost 4 bases and the J segment 5 bases; nucleotides outside the gene matches: 9. Germline CDR1 and CDR2: SGHVS and FQNEAQ. This CDR3 reads CASSSLGQARETQYF. For the CDR3, the DNA is TGTGCCAGCAGCTCTTTGGGACAGGCGCGGGAGACCCAGTACTTC. Supplemented by reference TRBV7-8 and TRBJ2-5, the full variable domain reads GAGVSQSPRYKVAKRGQDVALRCDPISGHVSLFWYQQALGQGPEFLTYFQNEAQLDKSGLPSDRFFAERPEGSVSTLKIQRTQQEDSAVYLCASSSLGQARETQYFGPGTRLLVL.

The genes are TRBV19 and TRBJ1-1; a weak D match, TRBD1 (6 bases). V lost 11 bases and J 3 bases, leaving 16 bases between the germline ends. The CDR3 consists of 13 residues. The V gene's germline CDR1 is LNHDA and CDR2 SQIVND (reference sequence). The CDR3, as DNA: TGTGCCGCCACACAGGGAATATACACTGAAGCTTTCTTT. Its protein product is CAATQGIYTEAFF.

The chain's CDR3 is CASRAAVTRETQYF. The DNA of the CDR3 is TGTGCCAGTAGGGCGGCGGTAACACGAGAGACCCAGTACTTC. This rearrangement joins TRBV19 to TRBJ2-5; D remains ambiguous. V was trimmed by 6 bases and J by 4 bases, leaving 15 bases between them. The CDR3 has 14 amino acids. Germline lookup yields CDR1 LNHDA and CDR2 SQIVND (reference sequence).

The chain employs TRBV5-1 and TRBJ1-6; 7 bases are shared with TRBD1. The CDR3 length is 15 residues. The germline gives CDR1 SGHRS, CDR2 YFSETQ. After removal of 0 bases from V and 9 bases from J, the junction contained 6 bases not matched to a gene. The CDR3 DNA follows: TGCGCCAGCAGCTTGGCCCAGACAGGGCCTTCACCCCTCCACTTT. Translating gives CASSLAQTGPSPLHF.

Comments on this clone: One end of the junction is discordant with germline, which a read error may explain. This chain links TRBV18 with TRBJ2-7, with D tentatively TRBD1 (6 bases). Germline lookup yields CDR1 KGHSH and CDR2 LQKENI. This CDR3 is 15 amino acids long. The CDR3 is CASSSPTGHSYEQYF. The CDR3 region has the DNA TGTGCCAGCTCATCACCCACAGGGCACTCCTACGAGCAGTACTTC.

V and J are TRBV7-8 and TRBJ2-5; TRBD2 matches 10 bases. V lost 5 bases to trimming and J lost 5 bases; unmatched junction nucleotides: 11. Germline V lookup: CDR1 SGHVS, CDR2 FQNEAQ. This CDR3 spans 16 amino acids. DNA of the CDR3: TGTGCCAGCAGCCCCCCAGCGGGGGGGCCCGCTGAGACCCAGTACTTC. This gives the protein CASSPPAGGPAETQYF.

The chain is built from TRBV4-2 and TRBJ2-5; 13 bases align to TRBD2. This CDR3 comprises 17 residues. The J segment lost 7 bases and the V segment lost 1 base, leaving 9 bases of the junction unmatched. CDR1 LGHNA and CDR2 YNFKEQ come from the germline V gene. The CDR3 DNA sequence: TGTGCCAGCAGCCAAGTTTGGACTAGCGGGGGAAAGAGGACCCAGTACTTC. This gives the protein CASSQVWTSGGKRTQYF.

This sequence joins TRBV28 and TRBJ2-7; the match to TRBD1 covers 9 bases. CDR1 and CDR2 (germline): MDHEN, SYDVKM. Trimming at V came to 7 bases and at J to 5 bases, leaving 12 bases not matched to a gene. The CDR3 spans 15 residues. Written as DNA, the CDR3 is TGTGCCAGCAAGCCCGGGACAGGGTATTCTGACGAGCAGTACTTC. It is translated as CASKPGTGYSDEQYF.

The chain recombines TRBV25-1 with TRBJ1-1, with 8 positions matching TRBD1. V gave up 4 bases and J gave up 4 bases; unmatched junction bases: 11. Germline V gene sequence: CDR1 MGHDK, CDR2 SYGVNS. The CDR3 consists of 16 residues. CDR3 residues: CASSADRARGGTEAFF. The CDR3 DNA sequence: TGTGCCAGCAGTGCGGACAGGGCAAGAGGAGGCACTGAAGCTTTCTTT.

This chain connects TRBV6-5 to TRBJ1-2; 7 bases are a match to TRBD1. CDR3 length equals 14 residues. Germline-derived CDR1 and CDR2 are MNHEY and SVGAGI. V trimming: 5 bases; J trimming: 5 bases; junction bases outside the gene matches: 8. CDR3 coding DNA: TGTGCCAGCAGTCACGACAGGGCGTTTTATGGCTACACCTTC. Translated, it gives CASSHDRAFYGYTF.

This chain joins TRBV30 and TRBJ1-1; tentative D call: TRBD1 (6 bases). Germline V gene lookup returns CDR1 GTSNPN and CDR2 SVGIG (reference sequence). The CDR3 spans 15 residues. Trimming took off 1 base at V and 5 bases at J, with 17 bases between the two ends. As DNA, the CDR3 is TGTGCCTGGAGTGGCCACGGGGGGGCAGGGACTGAAGCTTTCTTT. Its protein is CAWSGHGGAGTEAFF.

This chain connects TRBV7-2 to TRBJ2-7; 9 bases match TRBD2. The junction had 9 bases not matched to a gene; V was cut back by 1 base and J by 2 bases. From germline, CDR1 is SGHTA and CDR2 FQGNSA. The CDR3 is 17 residues long. The CDR3 reads CASSLGTSVVIPYEQYF. CDR3 in DNA: TGTGCCAGCAGCTTAGGGACTAGCGTAGTTATCCCCTACGAGCAGTACTTC.